The 29 T cell receptor beta chains below all came from one sample that was sequenced in a study of T cell repertoires in cytomegalovirus infection. MiXCR, applied by TCRdb to the reads, yields one record per CDR3 protein. The sample comprises around 750,000 distinct CDR3 sequences, approximately 30% of which are singletons, and around 12% rests with the top ten. These TCRs' antigens remain unknown. This material consisted of cultured CD8+ T cells from PBMCs, taken from culture after CMV antigen stimulation. These receptors originate from a human donor in good health (CMV status not recorded). Some clones in this sample may be carry-over from other donors' samples.

This sequence joins TRBV13 and TRBJ1-2; weak D call: TRBD1 (6 bases). The CDR3 contains 13 residues. V lost 8 bases and J lost 3, with 13 bases in between. In germline, CDR1 is PRHDT, CDR2 FYEKMQ (reference sequence). The CDR3 sequence: CASEPTGHYGYTF. CDR3 in DNA: TGTGCCAGCGAACCGACAGGACACTATGGCTACACCTTC.

This clonotype was found once. V and J are TRBV7-9 and TRBJ1-2, with a possible D match to TRBD1 (5 bases). Germline CDR1 and CDR2: SEHNR and FQNEAQ (reference sequence). Trimming shortened V by 5 bases and J by 6 bases, and 19 bases separated the two germline ends. The CDR3 length is 15 residues. The CDR3 nucleotides are TGTGCCAGCAGCCCCCTAACGACAGTCTATGATGGCTACACCTTC. It encodes CASSPLTTVYDGYTF.

J is TRBJ2-7 and V is TRBV28, with 8 bases that match TRBD1. From germline, CDR1 is MDHEN and CDR2 SYDVKM. V gave up 6 bases and J gave up 3 bases; unmatched junction bases: 10. There are 15 residues in the CDR3. CDR3 region: CASSRRDRTLYEQYV. CDR3 nucleotide sequence: TGTGCCAGCAGCCGCCGGGACAGGACGCTCTACGAGCAGTACGTC.

The chain couples TRBV6-2 or TRBV6-3 to TRBJ1-5; possibly TRBD1 for D (6 bases). The germline V and J ends were trimmed by 3 bases and 5 bases, with 11 bases remaining between them. This CDR3 is built from 14 residues. The germline CDR1 and CDR2 sequences are MNHEY and SVGEGT. The CDR3 here is CASSYIPGDQPQHF. The CDR3 nucleotides read TGTGCCAGCAGTTATATTCCAGGGGATCAGCCCCAGCATTTT.

The chain carries TRBV28 and TRBJ2-7, with D perhaps matching TRBD2 (5 bases). Deletions cut 3 bases from V and 5 bases from J, with 11 bases between. This CDR3 is 13 amino acids long. Germline lookup yields CDR1 MDHEN and CDR2 SYDVKM. The CDR3 sequence is CASSLGFGDEQYV. CDR3 in DNA: TGTGCCAGCAGTTTGGGGTTCGGGGACGAGCAGTACGTC.

This chain connects TRBV7-9 to TRBJ1-2; 7 nucleotides line up with TRBD1. The CDR3 consists of 16 residues. The V segment lost 1 base and the J segment 5 bases; nucleotides outside the gene matches: 10. CDR1 is SEHNR and CDR2 is FQNEAQ in the germline V gene (reference sequence). CDR3 residues: CASSLGTGGVVYGYTF. CDR3 DNA: TGTGCCAGCAGCTTAGGGACAGGCGGCGTGGTGTATGGCTACACCTTC.

The chain recombines TRBV11-2 with TRBJ2-1, with D tentatively TRBD2 (5 bases). CDR1 SGHAT and CDR2 FQNNGV come from the germline V gene. The V end lost 1 base, the J end lost 9 bases, and 10 bases lay between the germline ends. This CDR3 is built from 13 residues. CDR3 protein: CASSLVCAGEQFF. For the CDR3, the DNA is TGTGCCAGCAGCTTAGTGTGCGCGGGTGAGCAGTTCTTC.

CDR3 DNA sequence: TGTGCCAGCAGCCAACCGGACAGACCGGAGACCCAGTACTTC. Its protein is CASSQPDRPETQYF. This rearrangement joins TRBV6-5 to TRBJ2-5; tentatively, D is TRBD1 (6 bases). In germline, CDR1 is MNHEY, CDR2 SVGAGI. Trimming shortened V by 6 bases and J by 5 bases, and 16 bases separated the two germline ends. This CDR3 has 14 amino acids.

This clonotype was observed at least ten times. The chain couples TRBV7-8 to TRBJ1-1, with D hard to call. Per germline, CDR1 SGHVS and CDR2 FQNEAQ. The CDR3 covers 13 residues. V shed 2 bases and J shed 8 bases, with 12 bases lying between them. CDR3 in DNA: TGTGCCAGCAGCTTAAGGGAAGGTGCCGAAGCTTTCTTT. Its protein product is CASSLREGAEAFF.

The V gene is TRBV6-2 or TRBV6-3, the J gene TRBJ1-1, with a tentative D call TRBD1 (5 bases). V lost 7 bases to trimming and J lost 7 bases, with 13 bases between them. The V gene's germline CDR1 is MNHEY and CDR2 SVGEGT. The CDR3 is 12 amino acids. The CDR3 loop reads CASMGTDYEAFF. DNA for the CDR3: TGTGCCAGCATGGGGACGGATTATGAAGCTTTCTTT.

CDR3 residues: CASSPRLTSDSSYNEQFF. The CDR3 DNA sequence: TGTGCCAGTAGTCCCCGATTAACTAGCGACAGCTCCTACAATGAGCAGTTCTTC. This chain joins TRBV19 and TRBJ2-1; TRBD2 aligns across 7 bases. The CDR3 is made up of 18 amino acids. Trimming at V came to 5 bases and at J to 0 bases, leaving 13 bases not matched to a gene. Germline loops: CDR1 LNHDA, CDR2 SQIVND (reference sequence).

The V call is TRBV5-5, the J call TRBJ2-7, with D perhaps matching TRBD1 or TRBD2 (6 bases each). The CDR3 is 15 amino acids. CDR1 and CDR2 (germline): SGHKS, YYEKEE (reference sequence). V lost 1 base to trimming and J lost 2 bases, with 13 bases between them. CDR3 in amino acids: CASSLKGGGPYEQYF. CDR3 coding DNA: TGTGCCAGCAGCTTGAAAGGGGGAGGCCCCTACGAGCAGTACTTC.

In its sample, this clonotype was seen a few times. The chain joins TRBV4-2 to TRBJ1-1; D is uncertain. Germline V gene data show CDR1 as LGHNA and CDR2 as YNFKEQ. The V end was cut by 1 base, the J end by 5 bases, with 8 bases between. The CDR3 length is 13 residues. CDR3 residues: CASSQGVTTEAFF. The CDR3 nucleotides are TGTGCCAGCAGCCAAGGGGTAACAACTGAAGCTTTCTTT.

Concerning this clonotype itself: The junction and the germline gene differ at one end; a read error may be behind it. DNA of the CDR3: TGTGCCAGAAGCTTGGTTTCTCTTGAACCCTATGGCTACACCTTC. Its translation: CARSLVSLEPYGYTF. The rearrangement joins TRBV5-6 to TRBJ1-2; D gene ambiguous. The CDR3 runs to 15 residues. Germline V gene sequence: CDR1 SGHDT, CDR2 YYEEEE.

CDR3 region: CASTSSGSLFNEQFF. Here the CDR3 DNA reads TGTGCCAGCACTTCTAGCGGAAGCCTCTTCAATGAGCAGTTCTTC. The chain recombines TRBV12-3 or TRBV12-4 with TRBJ2-1; 7 bases fit TRBD2. The CDR3 contains 15 residues. Trimming at V came to 7 bases and at J to 6 bases, leaving 12 bases not matched to a gene.

This sequence joins TRBV4-1 and TRBJ2-1, with 10 bases matching TRBD2. With 0 bases clipped from V and 5 bases from J, the junction kept 7 bases outside the gene matches. CDR1 is MGHRA, CDR2 YSYEKL, per germline. The CDR3 loop spans 17 amino acids. CDR3 bases: TGCGCCAGCAGCCAAGAGGTCCAGCGGGGGGGTGACAATGAGCAGTTCTTC. Translation: CASSQEVQRGGDNEQFF.

This clonotype was observed many times. The chain has TRBV6-1 and TRBJ1-3, with unresolved D. The CDR3 has 14 residues. Germline V gene lookup returns CDR1 MNHNS and CDR2 SASEGT. The V end lost 2 bases, the J end lost 4 bases, and 9 bases lay between the germline ends. DNA of the CDR3: TGTGCCAGCAGTGAATGGGCAGCCGGAAACACCATATATTTT. Encoded protein: CASSEWAAGNTIYF.

This clonotype was seen a handful of times. The V gene is TRBV7-2, the J gene TRBJ1-1; D is ambiguous. The CDR3 spans 15 residues. Germline CDR1 and CDR2: SGHTA and FQGNSA. V lost 2 bases, J lost 1 base, and 11 bases lay in between. CDR3 sequence reads: CASSLWEVKNTEAFF. The CDR3 region has the DNA TGTGCCAGCAGCTTATGGGAAGTGAAGAACACTGAAGCTTTCTTT.

CDR3 coding DNA: TGCAGTGCTAAGGGTAGCGGGGCCACCGGGTCCTACAATGAGCAGTTCTTC. This codes for CSAKGSGATGSYNEQFF. The V and J genes are TRBV20-1 and TRBJ2-1; TRBD2 aligns across 8 bases. The CDR3 runs 17 residues. The germline V gene encodes CDR1 DFQATT and CDR2 SNEGSKA (reference sequence). With 4 bases clipped from V and 1 base from J, the junction kept 12 bases outside the gene matches.

The chain uses TRBV5-6 and TRBJ2-1; D gene ambiguous. Germline loops: CDR1 SGHDT, CDR2 YYEEEE. The CDR3 consists of 14 residues. V shed 5 bases and J shed 0 bases, with 9 bases lying between them. CDR3 in DNA: TGTGCCAGCAGGGGTCCAGACTCCTACAATGAGCAGTTCTTC. Translated, it gives CASRGPDSYNEQFF.

CDR3 nucleotide sequence: TGTGCCAGCAGTGTCTGGCCTGGCGATGAGCAGTTCTTC. Amino acids: CASSVWPGDEQFF. V usage is TRBV6-1 and J usage is TRBJ2-1; no reliable D call. The CDR3 loop spans 13 amino acids. The V end lost 4 bases, the J end lost 8 bases, and 12 bases lay between the germline ends. The germline gives CDR1 MNHNS, CDR2 SASEGT.

This clonotype was counted between two and nine times. This chain connects TRBV10-3 to TRBJ2-1, with a possible D match to TRBD1 (6 bases). CDR3 size: 12 residues. The V gene's germline CDR1 is ENHRY and CDR2 SYGVKD. In DNA, the CDR3 is TGTGCAACAGGGAAGTCCTACAATGAGCAGTTCTTC. It specifies CATGKSYNEQFF.

Only a few counts were recorded for this clonotype. This chain links TRBV4-1 with TRBJ1-5; 7 bases line up with TRBD1. The CDR3 covers 15 residues. Germline-derived CDR1 and CDR2 are MGHRA and YSYEKL. J was trimmed by 9 bases and V by 0 bases; bases with no gene match: 8. CDR3 sequence reads: CASSQDATGERPQHF. In nucleotides, the CDR3 is TGCGCCAGCAGCCAAGATGCCACAGGGGAACGGCCCCAGCATTTT.

This clonotype has only a few counts. V and J are TRBV7-9 and TRBJ2-1; 7 bases line up with TRBD2. V gave up 1 base and J gave up 8 bases; unmatched junction bases: 5. Per germline, CDR1 SEHNR and CDR2 FQNEAQ (reference sequence). The CDR3 runs 14 residues. CDR3 nucleotide sequence: TGTGCCAGCAGCTTAGTTGGACTAGTTCATGAGCAGTTCTTC. Translated: CASSLVGLVHEQFF.

This clonotype has only a few counts. This chain uses TRBV6-1 with TRBJ2-2, with D tentatively TRBD1 (6 bases). Trimming took 10 bases from V and 6 from J, leaving 18 bases between them. Germline V gene lookup returns CDR1 MNHNS and CDR2 SASEGT. The CDR3 loop spans 14 amino acids. CDR3 DNA sequence: TGTGCCACCATCATTCCACAGGGTTCCGGGGAGCTGTTTTTT. This gives the protein CATIIPQGSGELFF.

In this sample, this clonotype turned up many times. This sequence joins TRBV12-3 or TRBV12-4 and TRBJ1-5; 7 bases line up with TRBD1. Germline trimming cut 7 bases from V and 7 bases from J; bases unmatched to any gene: 7. The CDR3 contains 13 residues. As DNA, the CDR3 is TGTGCCAGCACCTTAGGGGGCGGACAGCCCCAGCATTTT. It is translated as CASTLGGGQPQHF.

This clonotype was seen only a few times. V and J are TRBV19 and TRBJ1-1; D may be TRBD1 (5 bases). This CDR3 contains 17 residues. Germline values: CDR1 LNHDA, CDR2 SQIVND (reference sequence). The V end lost 5 bases, the J end lost 7 bases, and 26 bases lay between the germline ends. The CDR3 DNA is TGTGCCAGTAGTGGGAAGATGGGACGGATGAGGTTGAGTGAAGCTTTCTTT. This encodes CASSGKMGRMRLSEAFF.

This clonotype was counted between two and nine times. The CDR3 spells CASRSQGAREGYTF. CDR3 bases: TGTGCCAGCAGGTCACAGGGGGCACGTGAGGGCTACACCTTC. The J gene is TRBJ1-2, the V gene TRBV6-2 or TRBV6-3, with 9 bases that match TRBD1. This CDR3 region has 14 residues. Trimming at V came to 6 bases and at J to 8 bases, leaving 10 bases not matched to a gene. Germline values: CDR1 MNHEY, CDR2 SVGEGT.

The gene calls are TRBV6-2 or TRBV6-3 and TRBJ2-2; 9 bases fit TRBD1. CDR1 MNHEY and CDR2 SVGEGT come from the germline V gene. The CDR3 sequence is 16 residues long. The trim removed 7 bases at V and 3 bases at J, leaving 9 bases unmatched. CDR3 DNA: TGTGCCAGCACCGAACCGGGACAGGGTTACACCGGGGAGCTGTTTTTT. Translating it yields CASTEPGQGYTGELFF.